The 18 T cell receptor beta chains below were found in one sample sequenced in a study of blood T cell repertoires in COVID-19. TCRdb keeps only in-frame clones here, not all; method: immunoSEQ multiplex PCR. The sample carries approximately 250,000 clones, under 90% recorded once. The sequencing sample was made of peripheral blood. Receptor source: a man aged 55 to 70 with acute or convalescent COVID-19.

This chain uses TRBV5-6 with TRBJ2-1, with a tentative D call TRBD1 (5 bases). This CDR3 has 14 amino acids. Germline V gives CDR1 SGHDT, CDR2 YYEEEE. Trimming pared 0 bases from V and 15 bases from J, leaving 19 bases between. The CDR3 nucleotides are TGTGCCAGCAGCTTGGCTTTCCAGGGCGGAATGTTGTTCTTC. Residues: CASSLAFQGGMLFF.

This chain joins TRBV5-5 and TRBJ1-1; 7 bases align to TRBD1. The CDR3 covers 16 residues. V was pared by 1 base and J by 5 bases, with 11 bases of the junction left unmatched. In germline, CDR1 is SGHKS, CDR2 YYEKEE (reference sequence). DNA of the CDR3: TGTGCCAGCAGCTTGTGGGGTCAGGGGGGAGTGACTGAAGCTTTCTTT. Protein: CASSLWGQGGVTEAFF. The variable domain in full, with the rest retrieved from reference TRBV5-5 and TRBJ1-1, is DAGVTQSPTHLIKTRGQQVTLRCSPISGHKSVSWYQQVLGQGPQFIFQYYEKEERGRGNFPDRFSARQFPNYSSELNVNALLLGDSALYLCASSLWGQGGVTEAFFGQGTRLTVV.

The chain carries TRBV5-4 and TRBJ2-1, with TRBD2 matching over 9 bases. CDR3 length equals 16 residues. With V trimmed by 0 bases and J by 5 bases, 6 bases remained unmatched. CDR1 SGHNT and CDR2 YYREEE come from the germline V gene (reference sequence). CDR3 DNA: TGTGCCAGCAGCTTGGTTGGCGGGAGGGGACACAATGAGCAGTTCTTC. Residues: CASSLVGGRGHNEQFF.

The J gene is TRBJ1-2, the V gene TRBV28; D call uncertain. This CDR3 region has 12 residues. Trimming shortened V by 4 bases and J by 3 bases, and 6 bases separated the two germline ends. Germline V gene sequence: CDR1 MDHEN, CDR2 SYDVKM. The CDR3 DNA reads TGTGCCAGCAGTTGGCGGGACTATGGCTACACCTTC. Translation gives CASSWRDYGYTF.

This clone showed up just a few times. The chain couples TRBV2 to TRBJ2-5, with TRBD2 identical over 16 bases. J was trimmed by 4 bases and V by 6 bases; bases with no gene match: 5. Germline CDR1 SNHLY, CDR2 FYNNEI. The length of the CDR3 is 16 residues. CDR3 sequence: CASSTGTSGGGETQYF. CDR3 coding DNA: TGTGCCAGCAGCACCGGGACTAGCGGGGGGGGAGAGACCCAGTACTTC.

V is TRBV2 and J is TRBJ2-1; TRBD1 aligns across 10 bases. V lost 7 bases and J lost 9; bases outside the gene matches: 9. The CDR3 length is 14 residues. CDR1 is SNHLY, CDR2 FYNNEI, per germline. CDR3 bases: TGTGCCAGCACAGCCGGGACAGGGGAGGGTGAGCAGTTCTTC. It codes for CASTAGTGEGEQFF.

This chain connects TRBV7-3 to TRBJ1-1; 8 bases are a match to TRBD1. Germline loops: CDR1 SGHTA, CDR2 FQGTGA. Losses at the gene ends were 4 bases for V and 2 bases for J; bases not matched to a gene: 3. The CDR3 totals 14 residues. CDR3 in amino acids: CASSSGQANTEAFF. CDR3 coding DNA: TGTGCCAGCAGCTCGGGACAGGCAAACACTGAAGCTTTCTTT.

The chain combines TRBV7-3 with TRBJ2-1; 7 bases map to TRBD1. V lost 5 bases to trimming and J lost 0 bases; unmatched junction nucleotides: 4. Germline CDR1 reads SGHTA; CDR2 reads FQGTGA. CDR3 size: 15 residues. Here the CDR3 DNA reads TGTGCCAGCAGCGTACAGGGGAGCTCCTACAATGAGCAGTTCTTC. It yields the protein CASSVQGSSYNEQFF.

The V gene is TRBV3-1 (or the pseudogene TRBV3-2), the J gene TRBJ1-2, with TRBD1 matching 7 bases. The germline gives CDR1 LGHDT, CDR2 YNNKEL (reference sequence). The length of the CDR3 is 12 residues. V lost 7 bases, J lost 8 bases, and 7 bases stayed unmatched. CDR3 region: CASNRGGRGYTF. In DNA form, the CDR3 reads TGTGCCAGCAACAGGGGAGGTAGAGGCTACACCTTC.

This chain joins TRBV18 and TRBJ2-1, with 15 bases identical to TRBD2. The germline gives CDR1 KGHSH, CDR2 LQKENI. The CDR3 is 17 amino acids. V lost 3 bases and J lost 5; bases outside the gene matches: 5. In DNA, the CDR3 is TGTGCCAGCTCACCCCCAGGGACTAGCGGGAGGAACAATGAGCAGTTCTTC. It yields the protein CASSPPGTSGRNNEQFF.

The chain is built from TRBV30 and TRBJ1-2; 8 bases are a match to TRBD1. V was clipped by 4 bases and J by 6 bases; unmatched bases: 7. Germline V gives CDR1 GTSNPN, CDR2 SVGIG (reference sequence). This CDR3 has 13 residues. The CDR3 sequence: CAWMVRTGNGYTF. In nucleotides, the CDR3 is TGTGCCTGGATGGTGCGGACAGGGAATGGCTACACCTTC.

CDR3 loop: CASSGSGLEQFF. For the CDR3, the DNA is TGTGCCAGCAGCGGATCAGGCCTCGAGCAGTTCTTC. The rearrangement uses TRBV14 and TRBJ2-1; D is unclear. Germline V lookup: CDR1 SGHDN, CDR2 FVKESK. CDR3 length: 12 amino acids. The V gene lost 5 bases and the J gene lost 10 bases, with 12 bases spanning the gap. Filled out from reference TRBV14 and TRBJ2-1, the complete variable domain reads EAGVTQFPSHSVIEKGQTVTLRCDPISGHDNLYWYRRVMGKEIKFLLHFVKESKQDESGMPNNRFLAERTGGTYSTLKVQPAELEDSGVYFCASSGSGLEQFFGPGTRLTVL.

This chain joins TRBV27 and TRBJ2-1; 9 bases map to TRBD2. The CDR3 is 14 amino acids. Trimming cost V 3 bases and J 4 bases; bases outside gene matches: 1. The germline V gene encodes CDR1 MNHEY and CDR2 SMNVEV (reference sequence). This CDR3 reads CASSFSGGYNEQFF. The CDR3 DNA is TGTGCCAGCAGTTTTAGCGGGGGTTACAATGAGCAGTTCTTC.

The V call is TRBV7-2, the J call TRBJ2-1; 9 bases align to TRBD2. The germline V gene encodes CDR1 SGHTA and CDR2 FQGNSA. The CDR3 is 17 amino acids. After removal of 5 bases from V and 6 bases from J, the junction contained 14 bases not matched to a gene. DNA for the CDR3: TGTGCCAGCAGCCTATCACTAGCGGGTCTCTCGGGCAATGAGCAGTTCTTC. This gives the protein CASSLSLAGLSGNEQFF.

The chain is built from TRBV18 and TRBJ2-1; maybe TRBD1 (6 bases). CDR3 length: 15 amino acids. Trimming left V 3 bases short and J 9 bases short, with 18 bases between. Germline V CDR1 and CDR2: KGHSH, LQKENI. The CDR3 here is CASSPPGDARVEQFF. CDR3 DNA sequence: TGTGCCAGCTCACCCCCAGGGGACGCCCGAGTTGAGCAGTTCTTC.

This chain uses TRBV4-1 with TRBJ1-2; 8 positions match TRBD1. The CDR3 is 15 amino acids. CDR1 MGHRA and CDR2 YSYEKL come from the germline V gene. The V gene end was trimmed by 3 bases and the J gene end by 7 bases; junction bases not matched to a gene: 10. The CDR3: CASSQVPGQVSGYTF. In nucleotides, the CDR3 is TGCGCCAGCAGCCAGGTTCCGGGACAGGTATCTGGCTACACCTTC.

CDR3 sequence reads: CASSPEVARTDTQYF. The CDR3 DNA is TGTGCCAGCAGCCCCGAGGTAGCGAGAACAGATACGCAGTATTTT. The V call is TRBV5-4, the J call TRBJ2-3; the D gene is possibly TRBD2 (5 bases). Per germline, CDR1 SGHNT and CDR2 YYREEE (reference sequence). Trimming removed 4 bases at V and 3 bases at J, with 15 bases between. This CDR3 spans 15 amino acids.

This chain uses TRBV7-2 with TRBJ2-3; TRBD2 aligns across 8 bases. The CDR3 extends over 15 amino acids. Germline lookup yields CDR1 SGHTA and CDR2 FQGNSA. V lost 1 base to trimming and J lost 1 base; unmatched junction nucleotides: 1. The chain's CDR3 is CASSLELAGTDTQYF. The DNA of the CDR3 is TGTGCCAGCAGCTTAGAACTAGCGGGCACAGATACGCAGTATTTT.